This T cell receptor beta chain was identified during a study of blood T cell repertoires in COVID-19. Study details: COVID-19 samples from acute and convalescent phases originated in the United States, Italy and Spain. Sources were T cells, B-cell-depleted T cells, or PBMCs; the material itself was cDNA or gDNA.

Germline values: CDR1 LGHNA, CDR2 YNFKEQ. Between the trimmed V and J ends, which lost 1 base and 2 bases, there was a span of 9 bases. The CDR3 has 14 residues. The table came from immunoSEQ multiplex PCR; TCRdb's copy has only in-frame clones and leaves some out. This sample carries 70,000 or so clones, over 70% of them seen once, and the ten largest clones take about 15%. The V and J genes are TRBV4-2 and TRBJ2-7, with D perhaps matching TRBD1 (6 bases). The TCR comes from a man in his fifties or sixties with acute or convalescent COVID-19. The sequenced sample was peripheral blood. The CDR3 coding sequence is TGTGCCAGCAGCCAAGGGACAGTCCCCTACGAGCAGTACTTC. Protein sequence: CASSQGTVPYEQYF.